A single sample is the source of the 20 T cell receptor beta chains below, sequenced in a study of Graves' ophthalmopathy and Graves' hyperthyroidism. Amplified material comprised TCR beta CDR3 regions derived from RNA transcripts. HTBI primers were used in a first-round RT-PCR, which preceded a second-round multiplex PCR. TCRdb itself ran the multiplex PCR reads through MiXCR, one entry per CDR3 protein. Seen here are 740,000 or so distinct CDR3 sequences, roughly 40% observed once, and the top ten hold 40% to 45%. Sequences were obtained from peripheral blood. All receptors derive from an adult man with Graves' ophthalmopathy.

The rearrangement links TRBV29-1 to TRBJ1-1, with 9 bases identical to TRBD1. The CDR3 is 10 residues long. Looked up from germline, CDR1 is SQVTM and CDR2 is ANQGSEA. Unmatched junction bases numbered 2, after V lost 4 bases and J lost 11 bases. CDR3 sequence: CSVAGQGAFF. The CDR3, as DNA: TGCAGCGTTGCTGGACAGGGGGCTTTCTTT.

The chain carries TRBV7-9 and TRBJ2-7; D perhaps matches TRBD1 (6 bases). V was cut by 8 bases and J by 0 bases, with 14 bases left in between. The CDR3 sequence is 14 residues long. Per the germline V gene, CDR1 is SEHNR and CDR2 is FQNEAQ (reference sequence). The CDR3 DNA follows: TGTGCCAGCGGGAAACAGGGAAGCTCCTACGAGCAGTACTTC. It encodes CASGKQGSSYEQYF.

The CDR3 protein is CASRDGTVEAFF. CDR3 in DNA: TGTGCCAGCAGAGACGGGACAGTTGAAGCTTTCTTT. The chain uses TRBV6-1 and TRBJ1-1; TRBD1 matches 7 bases. Germline-derived CDR1 and CDR2 are MNHNS and SASEGT. The CDR3 spans 12 residues. The ends lost 6 bases at V and 7 bases at J; junction bases unmatched: 5.

This chain uses TRBV10-3 with TRBJ2-5; 10 bases fit TRBD1. Germline CDR1 ENHRY, CDR2 SYGVKD. The CDR3 runs to 16 residues. V was clipped by 1 base and J by 5 bases; unmatched bases: 7. The CDR3 here is CAISELPGQGMETQYF. The CDR3 nucleotides read TGTGCCATCAGTGAGTTACCGGGACAGGGGATGGAGACCCAGTACTTC.

This clonotype was detected ten times or more. The chain is built from TRBV11-2 and TRBJ2-2; 9 bases are a match to TRBD2. Germline-derived CDR1 and CDR2 are SGHAT and FQNNGV. The CDR3 has 15 residues. Trimming cost V 1 base and J 5 bases; bases outside gene matches: 2. In nucleotides, the CDR3 is TGTGCCAGCAGCTTAGGGAGCGGGGGGACCGGGGAGCTGTTTTTT. This sequence encodes CASSLGSGGTGELFF.

This clonotype was found many times. The chain recombines TRBV7-2 with TRBJ1-5, with TRBD1 as a possible D gene (5 bases). V lost 1 base and J lost 4, with 11 bases in between. Germline CDR1 reads SGHTA; CDR2 reads FQGNSA. The CDR3 runs to 15 residues. The CDR3 region has the DNA TGTGCCAGCAGCTTAGGGATGTGGGGGAATCAGCCCCAGCATTTT. This gives the protein CASSLGMWGNQPQHF. The whole variable domain, filled in from reference TRBV7-2 and TRBJ1-5, reads GAGVSQSPSNKVTEKGKDVELRCDPISGHTALYWYRQSLGQGLEFLIYFQGNSAPDKSGLPSDRFSAERTGGSVSTLTIQRTQQEDSAVYLCASSLGMWGNQPQHFGDGTRLSIL.

This clonotype occurred a few times. The genes are TRBV7-9 and TRBJ2-5; 8 nucleotides line up with TRBD2. The length of the CDR3 is 16 residues. Per the germline V gene, CDR1 is SEHNR and CDR2 is FQNEAQ (reference sequence). The V and J ends lost 1 base and 3 bases, in that order; junction bases with no gene match: 7. Here the CDR3 DNA reads TGTGCCAGCAGCTTAGGAAGCGGGGGTTTAGAAGAGACCCAGTACTTC. This sequence encodes CASSLGSGGLEETQYF.

This chain connects TRBV12-3 or TRBV12-4 to TRBJ1-4; D gene ambiguous. Trimming removed 6 bases at V and 5 bases at J, with 7 bases between. This CDR3 is built from 12 residues. CDR3 protein: CASSTQNEKLFF. The CDR3 coding sequence is TGTGCCAGCAGCACCCAAAATGAAAAACTGTTTTTT.

J is TRBJ2-6 and V is TRBV11-2; D perhaps matches TRBD1 (6 bases). V was trimmed by 5 bases and J by 0 bases, leaving 11 bases between them. CDR3 length equals 16 residues. CDR1 SGHAT and CDR2 FQNNGV come from the germline V gene. CDR3 region: CASSTQGSSGANVLTF. The CDR3 nucleotides are TGTGCCAGCAGCACACAGGGTTCCTCTGGGGCCAACGTCCTGACTTTC.

The chain recombines TRBV11-2 with TRBJ2-5, with 8 bases identical to TRBD1. This CDR3 has 14 residues. V lost 5 bases and J lost 2; bases outside the gene matches: 4. Germline V lookup: CDR1 SGHAT, CDR2 FQNNGV. The CDR3 DNA follows: TGTGCCAGCAGCCAGGGGGCCAGTCAAGAGACCCAGTACTTC. Translated: CASSQGASQETQYF.

This clonotype has ten or more counts. This sequence joins TRBV2 and TRBJ2-2, with D possibly being TRBD1 (6 bases). Germline assignment: CDR1 SNHLY and CDR2 FYNNEI. The V gene lost 6 bases and the J gene lost 7 bases, with 12 bases spanning the gap. The CDR3 contains 13 residues. The DNA of the CDR3 is TGTGCCAGCAGGAACAGGGAAGGCGGGGAGCTGTTTTTT. Translated: CASRNREGGELFF.

The CDR3 protein is CASGPTGEQYF. CDR3 nucleotides: TGCGCCAGCGGGCCAACGGGGGAGCAGTACTTC. The gene calls are TRBV5-1 and TRBJ2-7; weak D call: TRBD2 (5 bases). Germline CDR1 and CDR2: SGHRS and YFSETQ. V lost 7 bases and J lost 7, with 12 bases in between. The CDR3 length is 11 residues.

This clonotype has just one count. A much larger clone differs by one base, so this may be a read error. The CDR3 end shows no conserved phenylalanine or tryptophan, and so a read error is likely. The V gene is TRBV7-2, the J gene TRBJ1-1; no reliable D call. Germline CDR1 SGHTA, CDR2 FQGNSA. The V gene lost 5 bases and the J gene lost 11 bases, with 12 bases spanning the gap. This CDR3 region has 11 residues. CDR3 sequence (DNA): TGTGCCAGCAGCCCCATCGAGCTGGCTTTCCTT. The encoded protein is CASSPIELAFL.

The CDR3 here is CSASSGGAEEGQYF. CDR3 nucleotide sequence: TGCAGTGCTAGTAGCGGGGGGGCCGAGGAGGGGCAGTACTTC. The chain links TRBV20-1 to TRBJ2-7; 11 bases fit TRBD2. CDR1 and CDR2 from the germline V gene are DFQATT and SNEGSKA (reference sequence). The J segment lost 9 bases and the V segment lost 3 bases, leaving 10 bases of the junction unmatched. The CDR3 has 14 amino acids.

This chain links TRBV14 with TRBJ2-7; TRBD1 is a possible D gene (5 bases). Germline V gene data show CDR1 as SGHDN and CDR2 as FVKESK. The length of the CDR3 is 14 residues. Deletions cut 3 bases from V and 0 bases from J, with 9 bases between. In nucleotides, the CDR3 is TGTGCCAGCAGCCACGACAGACTCTCCTACGAGCAGTACTTC. This encodes CASSHDRLSYEQYF.

This clonotype has a count of ten or more. This sequence joins TRBV7-2 and TRBJ1-5, with D unclear. The CDR3 totals 15 residues. Germline V gene lookup returns CDR1 SGHTA and CDR2 FQGNSA. V dropped 2 bases and J dropped 3 bases, with 11 bases sitting between them. The CDR3 loop is CASSLKTAVNQPQHF. As DNA, the CDR3 is TGTGCCAGCAGCTTAAAAACAGCAGTCAATCAGCCCCAGCATTTT. Drawing the rest from reference TRBV7-2 and TRBJ1-5, the complete variable domain is GAGVSQSPSNKVTEKGKDVELRCDPISGHTALYWYRQSLGQGLEFLIYFQGNSAPDKSGLPSDRFSAERTGGSVSTLTIQRTQQEDSAVYLCASSLKTAVNQPQHFGDGTRLSIL.

The rearrangement uses TRBV11-1 and TRBJ2-3, with TRBD1 as a possible D gene (6 bases). CDR3 length equals 15 residues. Trimming stripped 5 bases from V and 4 bases from J, with 16 bases between. Germline CDR1 reads SGHAT; CDR2 reads FQDESV (reference sequence). Here the CDR3 DNA reads TGTGCCAGCAGCCACCGACAGGAGTATTCAGATACGCAGTATTTT. It specifies CASSHRQEYSDTQYF.

Concerning this clonotype: Because the CDR3 is missing its conserved closing phenylalanine or tryptophan, this is likely a read error. Because the CDR3's place on the DNA is in doubt, the DNA is left out and the CDR3 is given as listed by TCRdb. V usage is TRBV2 and J usage is TRBJ1-2; no check of the table's D call, TRBD1, against the DNA was made. The length of the CDR3 is 14 amino acids, counting both ends. Germline loops: CDR1 SNHLY, CDR2 FYNNEI. The CDR3 loop is CASSYSQDTYGHTL.

This clonotype was recorded many times. V and J are TRBV20-1 and TRBJ2-7; 9 positions match TRBD1. The length of the CDR3 is 14 residues. Looked up from germline, CDR1 is DFQATT and CDR2 is SNEGSKA (reference sequence). With 1 base clipped from V and 4 bases from J, the junction kept 5 bases outside the gene matches. The CDR3 sequence: CSARVRQGVYEQYF. CDR3 bases: TGCAGTGCTAGAGTGCGACAGGGGGTTTACGAGCAGTACTTC.

The rearrangement joins TRBV2 to TRBJ2-7; D remains ambiguous. V dropped 6 bases and J dropped 3 bases, with 12 bases sitting between them. The CDR3 extends over 13 amino acids. Per germline, CDR1 SNHLY and CDR2 FYNNEI. The CDR3 nucleotides are TGTGCCAGCAGAAGTCTGATGGGCTACGAGCAGTACTTC. The encoded protein is CASRSLMGYEQYF.